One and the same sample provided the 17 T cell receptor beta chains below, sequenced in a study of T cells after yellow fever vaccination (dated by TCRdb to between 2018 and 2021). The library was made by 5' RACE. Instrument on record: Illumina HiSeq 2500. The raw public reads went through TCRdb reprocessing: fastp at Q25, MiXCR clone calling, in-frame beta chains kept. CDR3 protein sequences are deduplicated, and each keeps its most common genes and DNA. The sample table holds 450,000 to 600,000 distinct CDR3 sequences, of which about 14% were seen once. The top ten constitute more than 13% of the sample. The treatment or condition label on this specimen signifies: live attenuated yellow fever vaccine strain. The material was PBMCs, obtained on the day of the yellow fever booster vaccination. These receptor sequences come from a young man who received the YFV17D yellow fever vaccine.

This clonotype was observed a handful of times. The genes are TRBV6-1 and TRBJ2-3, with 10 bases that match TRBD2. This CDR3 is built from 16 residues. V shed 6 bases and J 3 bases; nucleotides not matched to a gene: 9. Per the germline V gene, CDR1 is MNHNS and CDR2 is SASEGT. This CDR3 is CASRIVPGLATDTQYF. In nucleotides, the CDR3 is TGTGCCAGCAGGATTGTGCCGGGACTAGCGACAGATACGCAGTATTTT.

The CDR3 spells CAISESKGVNEQFF. DNA for the CDR3: TGTGCCATCAGTGAGTCGAAAGGAGTGAATGAGCAGTTCTTC. The chain employs TRBV10-3 and TRBJ2-1; no reliable D call. With 0 bases removed from V and 7 bases from J, the gap between germline ends came to 10 bases. The germline gives CDR1 ENHRY, CDR2 SYGVKD. The CDR3 is made up of 14 amino acids.

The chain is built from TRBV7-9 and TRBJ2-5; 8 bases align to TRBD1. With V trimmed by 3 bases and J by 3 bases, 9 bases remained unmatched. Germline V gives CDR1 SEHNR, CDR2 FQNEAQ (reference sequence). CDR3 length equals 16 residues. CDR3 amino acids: CASSFPPDRVEETQYF. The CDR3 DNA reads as TGTGCCAGCAGCTTCCCCCCGGACAGGGTGGAAGAGACCCAGTACTTC.

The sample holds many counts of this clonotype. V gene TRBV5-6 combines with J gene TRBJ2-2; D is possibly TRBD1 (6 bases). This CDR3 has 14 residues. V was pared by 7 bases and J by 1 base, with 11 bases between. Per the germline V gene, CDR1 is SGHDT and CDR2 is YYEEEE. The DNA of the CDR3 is TGTGCCAGCCGTTTGGGACAGAACACCGGGGAGCTGTTTTTT. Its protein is CASRLGQNTGELFF.

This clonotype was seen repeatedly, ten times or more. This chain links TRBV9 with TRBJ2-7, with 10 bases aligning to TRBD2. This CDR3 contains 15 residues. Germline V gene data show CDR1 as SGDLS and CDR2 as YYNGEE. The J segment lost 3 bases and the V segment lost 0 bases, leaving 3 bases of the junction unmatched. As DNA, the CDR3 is TGTGCCAGCAGCGTAGGTCCTAGCGGGAGCTACGAGCAGTACTTC. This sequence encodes CASSVGPSGSYEQYF.

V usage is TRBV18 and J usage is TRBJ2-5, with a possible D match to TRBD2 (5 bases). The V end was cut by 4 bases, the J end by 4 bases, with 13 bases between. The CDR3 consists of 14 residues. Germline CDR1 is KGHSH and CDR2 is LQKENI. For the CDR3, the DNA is TGTGCCAGCTCACGCGCCCCTGAGGGAGAGACCCAGTACTTC. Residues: CASSRAPEGETQYF.

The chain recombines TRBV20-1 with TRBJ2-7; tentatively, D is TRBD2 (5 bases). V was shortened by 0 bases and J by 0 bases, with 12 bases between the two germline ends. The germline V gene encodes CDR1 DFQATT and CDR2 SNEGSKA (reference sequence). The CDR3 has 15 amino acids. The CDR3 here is CSARDLWRASYEQYF. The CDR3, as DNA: TGCAGTGCTAGAGATCTCTGGCGGGCCTCCTACGAGCAGTACTTC.

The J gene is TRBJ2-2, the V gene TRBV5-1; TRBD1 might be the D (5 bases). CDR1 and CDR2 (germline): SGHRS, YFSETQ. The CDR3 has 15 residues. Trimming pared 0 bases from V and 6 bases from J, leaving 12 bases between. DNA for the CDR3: TGCGCCAGCAGCTTGGAATGGCCCAGGGCCGGGGAGCTGTTTTTT. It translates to CASSLEWPRAGELFF.

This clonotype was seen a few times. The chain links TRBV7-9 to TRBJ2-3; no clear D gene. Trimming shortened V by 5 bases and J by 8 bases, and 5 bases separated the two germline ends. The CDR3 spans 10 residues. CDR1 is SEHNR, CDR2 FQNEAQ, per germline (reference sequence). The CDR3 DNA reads TGTGCCAGCAGCGGAGCTACGCAGTATTTT. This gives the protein CASSGATQYF.

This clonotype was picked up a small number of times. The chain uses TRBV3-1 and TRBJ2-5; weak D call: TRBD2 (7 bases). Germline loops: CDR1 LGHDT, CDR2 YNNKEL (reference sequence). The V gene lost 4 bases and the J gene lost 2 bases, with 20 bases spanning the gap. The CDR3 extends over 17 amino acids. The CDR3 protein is CASSLHGGGSQQETQYF. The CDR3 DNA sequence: TGTGCCAGCAGCCTTCACGGGGGCGGGAGCCAACAAGAGACCCAGTACTTC.

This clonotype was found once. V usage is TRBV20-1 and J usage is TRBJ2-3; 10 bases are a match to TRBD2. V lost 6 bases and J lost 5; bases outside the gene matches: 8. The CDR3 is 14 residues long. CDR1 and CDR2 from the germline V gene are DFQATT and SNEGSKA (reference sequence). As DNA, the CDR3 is TGCAGTGCGGCAATAGCGGGAGGAGGAGATACGCAGTATTTT. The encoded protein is CSAAIAGGGDTQYF.

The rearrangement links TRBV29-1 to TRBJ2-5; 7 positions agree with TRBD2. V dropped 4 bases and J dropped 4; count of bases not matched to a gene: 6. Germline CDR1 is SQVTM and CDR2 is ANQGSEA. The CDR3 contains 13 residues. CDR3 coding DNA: TGCAGCGTTGCGGGGGGATTAAGAGAGACCCAGTACTTC. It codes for CSVAGGLRETQYF.

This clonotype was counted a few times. The CDR3 DNA reads as TGTGCCAGCAGTTCCCATTTCGGGACTAGCGGGAGTGGGGGCTACGAGCAGTACTTC. It is translated as CASSSHFGTSGSGGYEQYF. The chain combines TRBV12-3 or TRBV12-4 with TRBJ2-7; 14 nucleotides match TRBD2. V lost 4 bases and J lost 3; bases outside the gene matches: 14. The CDR3 runs 19 residues.

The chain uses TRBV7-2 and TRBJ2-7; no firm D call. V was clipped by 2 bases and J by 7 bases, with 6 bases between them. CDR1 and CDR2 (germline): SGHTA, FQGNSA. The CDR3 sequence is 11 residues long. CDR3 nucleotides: TGTGCCAGCAGCTTAATGGAGGAGCAGTACTTC. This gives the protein CASSLMEEQYF.

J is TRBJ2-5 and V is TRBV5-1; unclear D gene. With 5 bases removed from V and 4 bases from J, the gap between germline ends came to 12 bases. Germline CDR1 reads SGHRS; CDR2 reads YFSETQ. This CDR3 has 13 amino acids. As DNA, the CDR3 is TGCGCCAGCAGACCCGACAATGGAGAGACCCAGTACTTC. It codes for CASRPDNGETQYF.

The CDR3 DNA reads as TGCAGTGCTAACGGGGCTAATGAAAAACTGTTTTTT. Its translation is CSANGANEKLFF. This sequence joins TRBV20-1 and TRBJ1-4; no definite D call. Trimming pared 4 bases from V and 3 bases from J, leaving 6 bases between. Germline V CDR1 and CDR2: DFQATT, SNEGSKA (reference sequence). The CDR3 spans 12 residues.

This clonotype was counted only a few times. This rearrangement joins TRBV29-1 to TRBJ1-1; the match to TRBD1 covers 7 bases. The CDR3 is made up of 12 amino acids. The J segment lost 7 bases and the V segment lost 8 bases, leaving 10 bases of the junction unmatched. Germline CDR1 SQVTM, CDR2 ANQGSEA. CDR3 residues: CSNIDRVGEAFF. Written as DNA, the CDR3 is TGCAGCAACATCGACAGGGTTGGTGAAGCTTTCTTT.